This entry concerns a single T cell receptor (beta chain). Its specificity is unknown. This record comes from a study of T cell responses to AZD1222 COVID-19 vaccine. Across the study: Samples with a second dose at about 4 or about 12 weeks were pooled together.

With 2 bases removed from V and 2 bases from J, the gap between germline ends came to 8 bases. CDR1 and CDR2 (germline): SGHKS, YYEKEE (reference sequence). The CDR3 length is 13 residues. Study outcomes and limitations: Along spike, vaccine-associated CD4 TCRs were found throughout, with dominance at 160-218 and 743-854. Spike-specific TCR breadth and depth grew following two AZD1222 doses.

The assay was immunoSEQ multiplex PCR, and TCRdb's table has in-frame clones only and misses some. The sample yields 100,000 to 150,000 clones, roughly 90% seen once. This specimen was peripheral blood, taken on day 0 of AZD1222 vaccination. The source is an adult in good health. The chain is built from TRBV5-5 and TRBJ2-7; no definite D call. The CDR3 region has the DNA TGTGCCAGCAGCTTCATTGTCGCCTACGAGCAGTACTTC. Encoded protein: CASSFIVAYEQYF.